The subject of this entry is one TCR beta chain. Its antigen remains unidentified. A second PCR of 7 to 11 cycles used a sample-barcoded 5' primer and a J-beta primer mix. Each TCR beta cDNA got a 12-nucleotide random molecular identifier. MiXCR was run by TCRdb on the 5' RACE reads, yielding one entry per CDR3 protein. This table has approximately 1,000,000 distinct CDR3 sequences, 35% to 50% appearing once. Germline loops: CDR1 SEHNR, CDR2 FQNEAQ (reference sequence). This CDR3 spans 12 amino acids. This sample was taken from a study of blood T cells in healthy people across ages. General observations from the study: A greater number of naive CD4+ cells and higher diversity distinguished long-lived donors from aged donors. Estimates of total diversity, which came from one million sequenced T cells, were considered to be underestimates. Age brought a roughly linear fall in TCR beta diversity measured per million T cells.

The receptor was isolated from a woman aged 55-69 years in good health. The V and J genes are TRBV7-9 and TRBJ2-1; D uncertain. The tail of the sequence fits TRBJ2-7 better, so the J call may be wrong. Sequenced: blood. This CDR3 reads CASSPEDDEQYF. In DNA form, the CDR3 reads TGTGCCAGCAGTCCAGAGGACGATGAGCAGTACTTC.